This TCR beta chain was sequenced for a study of blood T cell repertoires in COVID-19. Study-wide context: Samples came from the United States, Italy and Spain, spanning acute and convalescent COVID-19.

This CDR3 comprises 15 residues. Per germline, CDR1 MNHEY and CDR2 SVGEGT. The V and J ends lost 5 bases and 5 bases, in that order; junction bases with no gene match: 11. Individuals drawn from 24 US areas were about 18 to 100 years old. A single count supports this clone. As processed by the authors: Amplification of reference gene primers was used by the study to estimate nucleated cell counts. Measured with immunoSEQ multiplex PCR; TCRdb has only the in-frame clones, and not every one. From that table come the V and J calls and clone size; the DNA was used to work out D and trimming. The repertoire holds around 290,000 clones, with roughly 90% as singletons.

The TCR originated in a young woman who had recovered from COVID-19. Specimen: PBMCs or T cells enriched from blood (not recorded which). The V and J genes are TRBV6-2 or TRBV6-3 and TRBJ2-7; TRBD2 matches 8 bases. In DNA form, the CDR3 reads TGTGCCAGCAGTAACTGGGACGGGAGGGAAAACGAGCAGTACTTC. It yields the protein CASSNWDGRENEQYF.